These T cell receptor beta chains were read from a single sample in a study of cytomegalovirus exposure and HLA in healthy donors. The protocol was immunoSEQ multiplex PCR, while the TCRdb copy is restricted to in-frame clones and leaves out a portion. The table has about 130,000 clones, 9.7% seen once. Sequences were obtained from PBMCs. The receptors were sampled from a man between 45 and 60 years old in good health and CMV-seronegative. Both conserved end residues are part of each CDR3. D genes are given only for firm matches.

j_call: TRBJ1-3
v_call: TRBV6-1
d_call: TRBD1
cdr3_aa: CASSERTGASGNTIYF

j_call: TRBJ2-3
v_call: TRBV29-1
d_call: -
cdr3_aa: CSVPLAGADTQYF

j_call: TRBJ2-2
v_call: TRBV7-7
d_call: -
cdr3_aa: CASSPDNPGELFF

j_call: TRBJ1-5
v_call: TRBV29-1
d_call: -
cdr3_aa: CSVEVRQGDQPQHF

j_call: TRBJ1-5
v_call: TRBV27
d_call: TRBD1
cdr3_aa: CASSSRQGYQPQHF

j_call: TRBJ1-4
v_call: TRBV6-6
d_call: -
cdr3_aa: CASSFDEKLFF

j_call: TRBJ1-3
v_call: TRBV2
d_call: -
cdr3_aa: CASSGIRGASGNTIYF

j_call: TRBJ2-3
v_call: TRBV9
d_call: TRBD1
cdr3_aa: CASKGQGPDTQYF

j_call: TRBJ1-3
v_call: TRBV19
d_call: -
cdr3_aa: CASRRAGNTIYF

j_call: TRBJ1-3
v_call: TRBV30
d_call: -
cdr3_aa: CAWSVPQGWGNTIYF

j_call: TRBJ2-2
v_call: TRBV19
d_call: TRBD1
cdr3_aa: CASREQGAQTGELFF

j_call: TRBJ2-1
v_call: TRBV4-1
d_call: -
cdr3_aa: CASSQGPNSTYEQFF

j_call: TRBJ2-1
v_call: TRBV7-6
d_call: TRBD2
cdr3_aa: CASSLVLAGEQFF

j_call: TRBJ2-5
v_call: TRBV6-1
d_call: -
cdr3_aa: CASKWTELPETQYF

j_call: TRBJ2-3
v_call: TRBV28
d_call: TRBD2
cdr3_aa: CASSLPGLAGSTDTQYF

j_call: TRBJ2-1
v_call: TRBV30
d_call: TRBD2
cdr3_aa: CAWSSTSGYNEQFF

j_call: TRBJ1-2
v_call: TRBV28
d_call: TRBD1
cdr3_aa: CASSLTGSNTGYTF

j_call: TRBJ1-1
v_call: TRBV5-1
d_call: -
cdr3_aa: CASGAGGNTEAFF